Shown below are 24 T cell receptor beta chains from a single sample sequenced in a study of cytomegalovirus exposure and HLA in healthy donors. The PCR contained 60 Vbeta and 13 Jbeta primers. Using immunoSEQ multiplex PCR, the repertoire was profiled, and TCRdb retains in-frame clones only, with some absent. This sample has 150,000 to 200,000 clones, with about 80% found just once. The sample consisted of PBMCs. The receptor set was obtained from a man aged 40-49 years in good health and CMV-seronegative.

The chain carries TRBV5-6 and TRBJ2-1, with TRBD2 matching over 8 bases. CDR3 length: 15 amino acids. After removal of 4 bases from V and 8 bases from J, the junction contained 11 bases not matched to a gene. Germline-derived CDR1 and CDR2 are SGHDT and YYEEEE. DNA of the CDR3: TGTGCCAGCAGCCCCCGGACTAGCTATTATCATGAGCAGTTCTTC. Amino acid sequence: CASSPRTSYYHEQFF. Supplemented by reference TRBV5-6 and TRBJ2-1, the full variable domain reads DAGVTQSPTHLIKTRGQQVTLRCSPKSGHDTVSWYQQALGQGPQFIFQYYEEEERQRGNFPDRFSGHQFPNYSSELNVNALLLGDSALYLCASSPRTSYYHEQFFGPGTRLTVL.

The rearrangement links TRBV5-4 to TRBJ2-6; TRBD1 matches at 7 bases. The V segment lost 5 bases and the J segment 5 bases; nucleotides outside the gene matches: 7. This CDR3 has 15 amino acids. Germline V gene data show CDR1 as SGHNT and CDR2 as YYREEE (reference sequence). This CDR3 is CASSDRVGRANVLTF. The CDR3 region has the DNA TGTGCCAGCAGTGACAGGGTAGGAAGGGCCAACGTCCTGACTTTC.

This chain links TRBV15 with TRBJ2-5, with a weak D call TRBD1 (6 bases). Germline V gene data show CDR1 as LNHNV and CDR2 as YYDKDF (reference sequence). V dropped 5 bases and J dropped 1 base, with 8 bases sitting between them. CDR3 length: 13 amino acids. DNA of the CDR3: TGTGCCACCAGCGGCAGGGGCCAAGAGACCCAGTACTTC. This sequence encodes CATSGRGQETQYF.

This clone was counted once. Relative to the germline gene, one junction end is altered; a read error may explain this. The V gene is TRBV5-1, the J gene TRBJ2-5, with D perhaps TRBD2 (5 bases). Germline values: CDR1 SGHRS, CDR2 YFSETQ. This CDR3 spans 14 amino acids. CDR3 loop: CASRSGAYQEAQYF. Here the CDR3 DNA reads TGCGCCAGCAGGAGCGGTGCGTACCAAGAGGCCCAGTACTTC.

The gene calls are TRBV2 and TRBJ1-5, with D unresolved. The CDR3 is 16 residues long. The germline V gene has CDR1 SNHLY and CDR2 FYNNEI. Trimming stripped 4 bases from V and 2 bases from J, with 15 bases between. CDR3 in amino acids: CASSAPGRDGNQPQHF. CDR3 bases: TGTGCCAGCAGTGCCCCGGGGAGAGACGGCAATCAGCCCCAGCATTTT.

The genes are TRBV9 and TRBJ1-4; D might be TRBD1 (5 bases). The CDR3 length is 15 residues. Germline CDR1 SGDLS, CDR2 YYNGEE. V was clipped by 0 bases and J by 6 bases, with 12 bases between them. The CDR3 region is CASSVVGGQYEKLFF. Here the CDR3 DNA reads TGTGCCAGCAGCGTAGTGGGGGGTCAATATGAAAAACTGTTTTTT.

V is TRBV4-2 and J is TRBJ2-7, with 8 bases fitting TRBD1. The CDR3 contains 16 residues. J lost 6 bases, V lost 0 bases, and 10 bases had no gene match. The germline V gene has CDR1 LGHNA and CDR2 YNFKEQ. CDR3 amino acids: CASSQDVRTGKTEQYF. The CDR3 bases are TGTGCCAGCAGCCAAGATGTGAGGACAGGGAAGACCGAGCAGTACTTC.

This clone has just one count. This chain uses TRBV27 with TRBJ2-1; 10 nucleotides line up with TRBD2. The CDR3 is 17 residues long. J gave up 4 bases and V 5 bases, and 11 bases lay outside the gene matches. Germline V gene data show CDR1 as MNHEY and CDR2 as SMNVEV (reference sequence). CDR3 residues: CASSPWTSGGTYNEQFF. The CDR3 coding sequence is TGTGCCAGCAGTCCATGGACTAGCGGAGGAACATACAATGAGCAGTTCTTC.

The rearrangement uses TRBV29-1 and TRBJ1-5; no firm D call. Germline CDR1 SQVTM, CDR2 ANQGSEA. V lost 6 bases to trimming and J lost 6 bases, with 15 bases between them. This CDR3 is 13 amino acids long. In DNA form, the CDR3 reads TGCAGCGTCCGGGTCGGGGTGGGTCAGCCCCAGCATTTT. This sequence encodes CSVRVGVGQPQHF.

The rearrangement links TRBV27 to TRBJ2-7, with 8 bases lining up with TRBD1. After removal of 3 bases from V and 3 bases from J, the junction contained 16 bases not matched to a gene. The length of the CDR3 is 18 residues. The germline V gene has CDR1 MNHEY and CDR2 SMNVEV (reference sequence). This CDR3 is CASSFSPTKTGDIYEQYF. For the CDR3, the DNA is TGTGCCAGCAGTTTTTCGCCCACCAAGACAGGGGACATCTACGAGCAGTACTTC.

The chain uses TRBV5-6 and TRBJ1-1; TRBD1 might be the D (5 bases). V lost 4 bases and J lost 4, with 23 bases in between. CDR1 and CDR2 (germline): SGHDT, YYEEEE. This CDR3 has 17 amino acids. DNA for the CDR3: TGTGCCAGCAGCACCGCCTCCGCGTCCCGGGGGGGCACTGAAGCTTTCTTT. It encodes CASSTASASRGGTEAFF. The entire variable domain, with the rest obtained from reference TRBV5-6 and TRBJ1-1, is as follows: DAGVTQSPTHLIKTRGQQVTLRCSPKSGHDTVSWYQQALGQGPQFIFQYYEEEERQRGNFPDRFSGHQFPNYSSELNVNALLLGDSALYLCASSTASASRGGTEAFFGQGTRLTVV.

The rearrangement joins TRBV4-1 to TRBJ2-7, with TRBD1 matching 7 bases. CDR3 length equals 15 residues. Trimming removed 4 bases from V and 1 base from J; junction bases left unmatched: 7. Germline CDR1 reads MGHRA; CDR2 reads YSYEKL. CDR3 in DNA: TGCGCCAGCAGCCCAGACAGGGTGAATTCCTACGAGCAGTACTTC. Its translation: CASSPDRVNSYEQYF.

This clone is a singleton in its sample. The rearrangement uses TRBV6-1 and TRBJ2-1; 8 nucleotides match TRBD1. Germline loops: CDR1 MNHNS, CDR2 SASEGT. Losses at the gene ends were 2 bases for V and 10 bases for J; bases not matched to a gene: 10. This CDR3 contains 15 residues. In DNA form, the CDR3 reads TGTGCCAGCAGTGAAATCTGGGGACAGGCGAAGGAGCAGTTCTTC. It yields the protein CASSEIWGQAKEQFF.

This chain links TRBV19 with TRBJ2-1, with 7 bases identical to TRBD1. With V trimmed by 3 bases and J by 6 bases, 8 bases remained unmatched. Germline lookup yields CDR1 LNHDA and CDR2 SQIVND (reference sequence). The length of the CDR3 is 15 residues. The CDR3 spells CASSILATGINEQFF. CDR3 sequence (DNA): TGTGCCAGTAGTATCCTGGCGACAGGGATCAATGAGCAGTTCTTC. The full variable domain, with the rest looked up from reference TRBV19 and TRBJ2-1, is DGGITQSPKYLFRKEGQNVTLSCEQNLNHDAMYWYRQDPGQGLRLIYYSQIVNDFQKGDIAEGYSVSREKKESFPLTVTSAQKNPTAFYLCASSILATGINEQFFGPGTRLTVL.

J is TRBJ2-1 and V is TRBV28; maybe TRBD1 (5 bases). The CDR3 consists of 15 residues. The V gene lost 8 bases and the J gene lost 4 bases, with 18 bases spanning the gap. CDR1 is MDHEN and CDR2 is SYDVKM in the germline V gene. The CDR3: CASVGQGRHYNEQFF. In nucleotides, the CDR3 is TGTGCCAGCGTCGGGCAGGGCAGGCATTACAATGAGCAGTTCTTC.

This chain connects TRBV19 to TRBJ1-4; maybe TRBD1 (6 bases). The length of the CDR3 is 14 residues. The V gene's germline CDR1 is LNHDA and CDR2 SQIVND (reference sequence). Trimming took 5 bases from V and 8 from J, leaving 15 bases between them. Written as DNA, the CDR3 is TGTGCCAGTAGTGACGGACAGAGAAGGGAAAAACTGTTTTTT. It specifies CASSDGQRREKLFF.

This sequence joins TRBV19 and TRBJ2-7; possibly TRBD2 for D (5 bases). The CDR3 is made up of 12 amino acids. The germline CDR1 and CDR2 sequences are LNHDA and SQIVND (reference sequence). V dropped 5 bases and J dropped 7 bases, with 12 bases sitting between them. CDR3 residues: CASSSSGGEQYF. The CDR3 DNA reads TGTGCCAGTAGTTCATCCGGCGGGGAGCAGTACTTC.

V usage is TRBV18 and J usage is TRBJ2-7; D is perhaps TRBD2 (6 bases). The CDR3 has 13 amino acids. The V gene lost 4 bases and the J gene lost 3 bases, with 10 bases spanning the gap. Germline V gene data show CDR1 as KGHSH and CDR2 as LQKENI. CDR3 DNA sequence: TGTGCCAGCTCACTAGCGGCTCACTACGAGCAGTACTTC. Encoded protein: CASSLAAHYEQYF.

The chain links TRBV28 to TRBJ1-5; TRBD1 aligns across 8 bases. Germline trimming cut 10 bases from V and 12 bases from J; bases unmatched to any gene: 14. Germline lookup yields CDR1 MDHEN and CDR2 SYDVKM. CDR3 length: 13 amino acids. The CDR3 region is CATLLDRVGCQHF. The CDR3 nucleotides read TGTGCCACCCTGCTGGACAGGGTCGGGTGCCAGCATTTT.

The CDR3, as DNA: TGCGCCAGCGGACAGGGGTCCGGTTCACCCCTCCACTTT. It translates to CASGQGSGSPLHF. This chain uses TRBV5-1 with TRBJ1-6; 9 bases map to TRBD1. CDR3 length: 13 residues. The germline V gene encodes CDR1 SGHRS and CDR2 YFSETQ. Unmatched junction bases numbered 5, after V lost 7 bases and J lost 9 bases.

This chain connects TRBV5-4 to TRBJ2-5; the match to TRBD1 covers 7 bases. The closer fit of TRBJ2-7 to the DNA end suggests the J call may be wrong. Germline V gene lookup returns CDR1 SGHNT and CDR2 YYREEE (reference sequence). The CDR3 totals 14 residues. CDR3 bases: TGTGCCATCAAAGGGGATCAGGGGGCCTACGAGCAGTACTTC. Protein: CAIKGDQGAYEQYF.

This clone has a single count. The chain uses TRBV4-2 and TRBJ1-5; D is undetermined. The CDR3 covers 15 residues. Trimming took 0 bases from V and 8 from J, leaving 14 bases between them. CDR1 is LGHNA and CDR2 is YNFKEQ in the germline V gene. The CDR3: CASSQERRGTEPQHF. The CDR3 region has the DNA TGTGCCAGCAGCCAAGAGCGGAGAGGAACTGAGCCCCAGCATTTT.

This chain links TRBV27 with TRBJ2-1, with D maybe TRBD2 (6 bases). V was shortened by 5 bases and J by 2 bases, with 10 bases between the two germline ends. The CDR3 is made up of 14 amino acids. Germline V gene sequence: CDR1 MNHEY, CDR2 SMNVEV (reference sequence). CDR3 residues: CASSPWTTYNEQFF. CDR3 DNA: TGTGCCAGCAGTCCGTGGACTACCTACAATGAGCAGTTCTTC.

This clone was counted a few times. The chain carries TRBV7-2 and TRBJ2-7; 8 nucleotides match TRBD2. Germline CDR1 reads SGHTA; CDR2 reads FQGNSA. The CDR3 contains 15 residues. Losses at the gene ends were 4 bases for V and 4 bases for J; bases not matched to a gene: 9. The CDR3 DNA sequence: TGTGCCAGCAGCTATACCAGCGGGAGTGGGTACGAGCAGTACTTC. Translated, it gives CASSYTSGSGYEQYF.